Listed here are 30 T cell receptor beta chains from one sample, sequenced in a study of identical twins. TCRdb reprocessed the 5' RACE reads with MiXCR, giving one entry per CDR3 protein. The sample consists of 500,000 to 650,000 distinct CDR3 sequences, under 8.5% of them appearing once. The sample was also reused in another study, on yellow fever vaccine responses in identical twins.

The sample consisted of PBMCs. The receptors were gathered from a woman between 18 and 29 years old in good health.

This clonotype occurred a few times. The chain recombines TRBV4-1 with TRBJ1-6; D is unclear. V lost 3 bases and J lost 6, with 15 bases in between. The CDR3 is made up of 16 amino acids. Germline V gives CDR1 MGHRA, CDR2 YSYEKL. The DNA of the CDR3 is TGCGCCAGCAGCCACTCCCCAGAGACCTCTAATTCACCCCTCCACTTT. It translates to CASSHSPETSNSPLHF.

V gene TRBV10-3 combines with J gene TRBJ2-7, with 13 bases lining up with TRBD2. The CDR3 spans 16 residues. J lost 4 bases, V lost 5 bases, and 8 bases had no gene match. Germline assignment: CDR1 ENHRY and CDR2 SYGVKD. The CDR3 here is CAISKGLAGKLYEQYV. CDR3 bases: TGTGCCATCAGTAAGGGACTAGCGGGGAAGCTATACGAGCAGTACGTC.

This clonotype was observed a few times. The chain joins TRBV29-1 to TRBJ1-2; D gene uncertain. The germline V and J ends were trimmed by 3 bases and 5 bases, with 7 bases remaining between them. Germline V gene lookup returns CDR1 SQVTM and CDR2 ANQGSEA. The CDR3 extends over 11 amino acids. This CDR3 is CSVESRYGYTF. CDR3 in DNA: TGCAGCGTTGAGAGCCGGTATGGCTACACCTTC.

The chain employs TRBV3-1 and TRBJ1-1; TRBD1 matches 7 bases. The CDR3 runs 16 residues. The germline gives CDR1 LGHDT, CDR2 YNNKEL (reference sequence). With V trimmed by 1 base and J by 0 bases, 5 bases remained unmatched. The CDR3 region is CASSQGTGQMNTEAFF. In DNA form, the CDR3 reads TGTGCCAGCAGCCAAGGGACAGGTCAAATGAACACTGAAGCTTTCTTT.

This clonotype appeared a few times. The V call is TRBV10-3, the J call TRBJ2-1; D not resolved. V was cut by 10 bases and J by 6 bases, with 13 bases left in between. The CDR3 extends over 12 amino acids. Looked up from germline, CDR1 is ENHRY and CDR2 is SYGVKD. The CDR3 sequence is CATNRGGNEQFF. The CDR3 bases are TGTGCCACCAACAGAGGTGGCAATGAGCAGTTCTTC.

There are a few counts of this clonotype. The rearrangement joins TRBV20-1 to TRBJ2-7; D is ambiguous. Germline CDR1 reads DFQATT; CDR2 reads SNEGSKA (reference sequence). CDR3 length equals 13 residues. Trimming cost V 5 bases and J 0 bases, with 11 bases left between them. The CDR3 sequence: CSARTVISYEQYF. The CDR3 nucleotides read TGCAGTGCTCGGACCGTCATCTCCTACGAGCAGTACTTC.

The V and J genes are TRBV15 and TRBJ2-7; the match to TRBD2 covers 9 bases. The CDR3 contains 13 residues. Trimming cost V 6 bases and J 5 bases; bases outside gene matches: 5. Germline CDR1 LNHNV, CDR2 YYDKDF (reference sequence). This CDR3 is CATSTGTSNEQYF. For the CDR3, the DNA is TGTGCCACCAGTACCGGGACTAGCAACGAGCAGTACTTC. Full variable domain (rest looked up from reference TRBV15 and TRBJ2-7): DAMVIQNPRYQVTQFGKPVTLSCSQTLNHNVMYWYQQKSSQAPKLLFHYYDKDFNNEADTPDNFQSRRPNTSFCFLDIRSPGLGDTAMYLCATSTGTSNEQYFGPGTRLTVT.

This clonotype was observed at least ten times. The chain employs TRBV20-1 and TRBJ2-7; no firm D call. The germline gives CDR1 DFQATT, CDR2 SNEGSKA (reference sequence). CDR3 length equals 13 residues. V shed 1 base and J shed 3 bases, with 10 bases lying between them. Written as DNA, the CDR3 is TGCAGTGCTAGAGGGGCGCCTGACTACGAGCAGTACTTC. This encodes CSARGAPDYEQYF.

The sample holds a few counts of this clonotype. CDR3 nucleotide sequence: TGTGCCAGCAGTGATCCTACAGGGGCCTCTAGTGTCGAGCAGTACTTC. Translation: CASSDPTGASSVEQYF. This chain connects TRBV25-1 to TRBJ2-7, with TRBD1 matching over 7 bases. Germline CDR1 reads MGHDK; CDR2 reads SYGVNS. The CDR3 extends over 16 amino acids. J was trimmed by 6 bases and V by 3 bases; bases with no gene match: 14.

Many counts were recorded for this clonotype. This chain joins TRBV5-6 and TRBJ2-5, with a weak D call TRBD2 (6 bases). The CDR3 consists of 20 residues. CDR1 and CDR2 from the germline V gene are SGHDT and YYEEEE. Trimming pared 1 base from V and 1 base from J, leaving 26 bases between. CDR3: CASSLIWIIGPGEPQETQYF. In nucleotides, the CDR3 is TGTGCCAGCAGCTTGATATGGATTATCGGGCCGGGAGAACCCCAAGAGACCCAGTACTTC. The full variable domain, completed using reference TRBV5-6 and TRBJ2-5, is DAGVTQSPTHLIKTRGQQVTLRCSPKSGHDTVSWYQQALGQGPQFIFQYYEEEERQRGNFPDRFSGHQFPNYSSELNVNALLLGDSALYLCASSLIWIIGPGEPQETQYFGPGTRLLVL.

CDR3 coding DNA: TGTGCCACCAGTGACCCAGACGCAGGGCAGGGGACAGATACGCAGTATTTT. The encoded protein is CATSDPDAGQGTDTQYF. J is TRBJ2-3 and V is TRBV24-1; D might be TRBD1 (6 bases). The length of the CDR3 is 17 residues. V lost 4 bases and J lost 3, with 19 bases in between. Germline V gene lookup returns CDR1 KGHDR and CDR2 SFDVKD.

In this sample, this clonotype turned up a few times. The rearrangement links TRBV18 to TRBJ2-7; the match to TRBD2 covers 7 bases. Germline trimming cut 0 bases from V and 4 bases from J; bases unmatched to any gene: 0. In germline, CDR1 is KGHSH, CDR2 LQKENI. This CDR3 comprises 13 residues. CDR3 region: CASSPPGGYEQYV. The CDR3 coding sequence is TGTGCCAGCTCACCACCGGGAGGGTACGAGCAGTACGTC.

This chain joins TRBV7-9 and TRBJ2-7; possible D gene TRBD1, 6 bases. CDR1 is SEHNR and CDR2 is FQNEAQ in the germline V gene (reference sequence). V lost 3 bases, J lost 0 bases, and 9 bases lay in between. The CDR3 spans 14 residues. CDR3: CASSLDRDSYEQYV. The CDR3 nucleotides read TGTGCCAGCAGCTTGGACAGAGACTCCTACGAGCAGTACGTC.

This clonotype was detected ten times or more. The chain combines TRBV10-3 with TRBJ2-1; possibly TRBD1 for D (6 bases). CDR3 length: 12 amino acids. Looked up from germline, CDR1 is ENHRY and CDR2 is SYGVKD. Trimming stripped 11 bases from V and 6 bases from J, with 14 bases between. The CDR3 DNA reads as TGTGCCTGCCTAACAGGGTCCAATGAGCAGTTCTTC. This gives the protein CACLTGSNEQFF.

In its sample, this clonotype was seen many times. The V gene is TRBV7-8, the J gene TRBJ2-3; a weak D match, TRBD2 (5 bases). CDR3 length: 16 residues. From germline, CDR1 is SGHVS and CDR2 FQNEAQ. Trimming left V 1 base short and J 0 bases short, with 11 bases between. CDR3 coding DNA: TGTGCCAGCAGCTTAGGTATTGCGGGCAGCACAGATACGCAGTATTTT. The encoded protein is CASSLGIAGSTDTQYF.

This clonotype was observed a few times. The genes are TRBV7-8 and TRBJ2-5, with TRBD2 identical over 9 bases. V was clipped by 5 bases and J by 0 bases; unmatched bases: 10. This CDR3 region has 17 residues. Germline-derived CDR1 and CDR2 are SGHVS and FQNEAQ. CDR3 nucleotide sequence: TGTGCCAGCAGCCTGCAAGCGGGAGGCGCGTACCAAGAGACCCAGTACTTC. Its protein is CASSLQAGGAYQETQYF.

Here the CDR3 DNA reads TGTGCCAGCAGCTCGTATAGCACAGATACGCAGTATTTT. This encodes CASSSYSTDTQYF. The rearrangement links TRBV5-5 to TRBJ2-3, with D uncertain. CDR3 size: 13 residues. In germline, CDR1 is SGHKS, CDR2 YYEKEE (reference sequence). Trimming took 3 bases from V and 0 from J, leaving 5 bases between them.

This clonotype was recorded a few times. The chain recombines TRBV3-1 with TRBJ1-1, with a tentative D call TRBD1 (6 bases). Germline CDR1 reads LGHDT; CDR2 reads YNNKEL (reference sequence). The V end was cut by 0 bases, the J end by 10 bases, with 15 bases between. This CDR3 spans 14 amino acids. The CDR3 here is CASSQDGGAGPAFF. The DNA for the CDR3 is TGTGCCAGCAGCCAAGATGGGGGCGCGGGACCAGCTTTCTTT.

The rearrangement uses TRBV15 and TRBJ1-1; 7 nucleotides line up with TRBD1. The CDR3 is 13 amino acids. With V trimmed by 0 bases and J by 7 bases, 2 bases remained unmatched. Germline V gene data show CDR1 as LNHNV and CDR2 as YYDKDF (reference sequence). The CDR3 nucleotides read TGTGCCACCAGCAGAGACAGGGGGTTTGAAGCTTTCTTT. Translation: CATSRDRGFEAFF.

This clonotype was seen many times. The chain carries TRBV4-1 and TRBJ2-3, with 7 positions matching TRBD1. With V trimmed by 3 bases and J by 3 bases, 12 bases remained unmatched. CDR1 MGHRA and CDR2 YSYEKL come from the germline V gene. The CDR3 extends over 17 amino acids. The CDR3 spells CASSQEPDREWTDTQYF. The CDR3 DNA reads as TGCGCCAGCAGCCAGGAACCCGACAGGGAATGGACAGATACGCAGTATTTT.

This clonotype was seen many times. The rearrangement joins TRBV5-1 to TRBJ1-1; the D is unclear. Germline loops: CDR1 SGHRS, CDR2 YFSETQ. There are 16 residues in the CDR3. V shed 0 bases and J shed 1 base, with 13 bases lying between them. The CDR3 sequence: CASSLGDTKPNTEAFF. The DNA of the CDR3 is TGCGCCAGCAGCTTGGGGGATACGAAACCGAACACTGAAGCTTTCTTT.

This sequence joins TRBV28 and TRBJ2-5, with TRBD2 identical over 7 bases. V was clipped by 2 bases and J by 5 bases; unmatched bases: 8. The CDR3 runs to 15 residues. The V gene's germline CDR1 is MDHEN and CDR2 SYDVKM. CDR3 region: CASSLAGTTVETQYF. The CDR3 coding sequence is TGTGCCAGCAGTTTAGCCGGGACTACGGTCGAGACCCAGTACTTC.

A single count supports this clonotype. This may be a read error: a much more frequent sequence differs by one nucleotide. The chain has TRBV7-3 and TRBJ2-3; TRBD2 matches 7 bases. The CDR3 is 14 amino acids. The germline V gene has CDR1 SGHTA and CDR2 FQGTGA. The trim removed 5 bases at V and 0 bases at J, leaving 2 bases unmatched. The CDR3: CASSDGGSTDTQYF. CDR3 sequence (DNA): TGTGCCAGCAGCGACGGGGGGAGCACAGATACGCAGTATTTT. The full variable domain, in which reference TRBV7-3 and TRBJ2-3 provide the parts outside the CDR3, is GAGVSQTPSNKVTEKGKYVELRCDPISGHTALYWYRQSLGQGPEFLIYFQGTGAADDSGLPNDRFFAVRPEGSVSTLKIQRTERGDSAVYLCASSDGGSTDTQYFGPGTRLTVL.

This clonotype occurred a few times. The chain combines TRBV16 with TRBJ1-4; D unresolved. The CDR3 runs to 16 residues. Germline V gene lookup returns CDR1 KGHSY and CDR2 FQNENV. V shed 4 bases and J shed 0 bases, with 12 bases lying between them. CDR3 nucleotide sequence: TGTGCCAGCAGCCGCCGGACCCACACAACTAATGAAAAACTGTTTTTT. Protein: CASSRRTHTTNEKLFF.

This clonotype was seen a handful of times. The V and J genes are TRBV20-1 and TRBJ2-5; D unclear. Germline assignment: CDR1 DFQATT and CDR2 SNEGSKA (reference sequence). CDR3 length: 14 amino acids. V gave up 7 bases and J gave up 1 base, with 16 bases separating them. The CDR3 is CSVTSPLVQETQYF. In nucleotides, the CDR3 is TGCAGTGTTACGTCCCCGTTGGTCCAAGAGACCCAGTACTTC.

This clonotype has a count of ten or more. The CDR3 DNA reads TGCAGTGCCCCCGGGGAGGGGGCGTCCTACGAGCAGTACGTC. The encoded protein is CSAPGEGASYEQYV. V and J are TRBV20-1 and TRBJ2-7, with D perhaps matching TRBD1 or TRBD2 (7 bases each). This CDR3 comprises 14 residues. Between the trimmed V and J ends, which lost 6 bases and 1 base, there was a span of 16 bases. The germline CDR1 and CDR2 sequences are DFQATT and SNEGSKA (reference sequence).

The sample holds a few counts of this clonotype. This rearrangement joins TRBV5-5 to TRBJ1-2; no clear D. Germline V CDR1 and CDR2: SGHKS, YYEKEE (reference sequence). Trimming pared 2 bases from V and 3 bases from J, leaving 14 bases between. The CDR3 sequence is 15 residues long. CDR3 residues: CASSFRLGSDYGYTF. In nucleotides, the CDR3 is TGTGCCAGCAGCTTCCGGCTAGGATCTGACTATGGCTACACCTTC.

This clonotype has more than one count but fewer than ten. V usage is TRBV18 and J usage is TRBJ2-3; TRBD2 agrees at 9 bases. The CDR3 is 16 amino acids. CDR1 is KGHSH and CDR2 is LQKENI in the germline V gene. V lost 5 bases, J lost 9 bases, and 15 bases stayed unmatched. CDR3 nucleotide sequence: TGTGCCAGCTCAAGTCCGGGACTAGCAAGTCCAGGGACGCAGTATTTT. Residues: CASSSPGLASPGTQYF.

This clonotype turned up a few times. The V call is TRBV6-1, the J call TRBJ1-6; tentatively, D is TRBD1 (6 bases). Germline values: CDR1 MNHNS, CDR2 SASEGT. V was clipped by 4 bases and J by 5 bases, with 12 bases between them. The length of the CDR3 is 15 residues. CDR3 region: CASSVTRTDNSPLHF. The CDR3, as DNA: TGTGCCAGCAGTGTTACCCGGACAGATAATTCACCCCTCCACTTT.

This clonotype was seen only a few times. V gene TRBV12-3 or TRBV12-4 combines with J gene TRBJ2-6; 10 bases map to TRBD1. V gave up 0 bases and J gave up 0 bases; unmatched junction bases: 8. This CDR3 is built from 20 residues. The CDR3 reads CASSLAAWTGGTSGANVLTF. The CDR3, as DNA: TGTGCCAGCAGTTTAGCAGCCTGGACAGGGGGGACCTCTGGGGCCAACGTCCTGACTTTC.